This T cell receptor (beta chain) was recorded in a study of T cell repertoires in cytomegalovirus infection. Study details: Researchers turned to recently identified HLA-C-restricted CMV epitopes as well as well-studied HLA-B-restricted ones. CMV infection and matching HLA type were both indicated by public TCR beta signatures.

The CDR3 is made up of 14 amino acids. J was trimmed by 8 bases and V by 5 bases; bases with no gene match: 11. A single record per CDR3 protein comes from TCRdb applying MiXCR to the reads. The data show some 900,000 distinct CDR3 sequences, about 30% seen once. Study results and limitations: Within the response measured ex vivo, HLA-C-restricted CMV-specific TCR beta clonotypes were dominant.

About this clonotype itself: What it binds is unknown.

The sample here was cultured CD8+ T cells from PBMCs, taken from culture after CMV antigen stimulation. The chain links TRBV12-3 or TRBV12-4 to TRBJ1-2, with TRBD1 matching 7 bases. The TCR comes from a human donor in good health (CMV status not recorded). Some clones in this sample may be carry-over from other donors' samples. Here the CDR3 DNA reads TGTGCCAGCAGTCACTTAACAGGGGCGGTAGGCTACACCTTC. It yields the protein CASSHLTGAVGYTF.